Shown below are 23 T cell receptor beta chains from a single sample sequenced in a study of T cells after yellow fever vaccination. TCRdb ran MiXCR on the 5' RACE reads and lists one entry per CDR3 protein. The repertoire holds 250,000 to 300,000 distinct CDR3 sequences, with roughly 13% as singletons. The sequenced sample was CD4+ T cells sorted from PBMCs, obtained 45 days after the yellow fever booster vaccination. The receptors shown here come from a man younger than 45 who received the YFV17D yellow fever vaccine.

This clonotype was picked up a small number of times. This chain connects TRBV20-1 to TRBJ1-5; tentatively, D is TRBD1 (5 bases). The V and J ends lost 5 bases and 4 bases respectively, with 12 bases between them. Germline loops: CDR1 DFQATT, CDR2 SNEGSKA (reference sequence). The CDR3 has 13 residues. CDR3 DNA: TGCAGTGCTTATGACGGGGGGAATCAGCCCCAGCATTTT. Protein sequence: CSAYDGGNQPQHF.

In DNA form, the CDR3 reads TGTGCCAGCAGCTTGAATCGGGACCGTCCCCAGTACTTC. Its translation is CASSLNRDRPQYF. The rearrangement uses TRBV7-2 and TRBJ2-7, with D perhaps TRBD1 or TRBD2 (5 bases each). There are 13 residues in the CDR3. CDR1 and CDR2 (germline): SGHTA, FQGNSA. V lost 3 bases and J 10 bases, leaving 16 bases between the germline ends.

The sample holds many counts of this clonotype. The rearrangement joins TRBV18 to TRBJ2-3, with 11 bases that match TRBD2. V shed 0 bases and J 6 bases; nucleotides not matched to a gene: 8. This CDR3 has 17 residues. The germline V gene encodes CDR1 KGHSH and CDR2 LQKENI. The CDR3 nucleotides are TGTGCCAGCTCACCACCACTACTAGCGGGGGATTGGGATACGCAGTATTTT. The encoded protein is CASSPPLLAGDWDTQYF.

This clonotype was counted a few times. V gene TRBV7-8 combines with J gene TRBJ1-5, with 10 bases identical to TRBD1. The CDR3 spans 15 residues. Germline V lookup: CDR1 SGHVS, CDR2 FQNEAQ. V lost 5 bases and J lost 7; bases outside the gene matches: 8. Written as DNA, the CDR3 is TGTGCCAGCAGCGGGACTGGACAGGGGGAACAGCCCCAGCATTTT. This translates into CASSGTGQGEQPQHF.

The rearrangement uses TRBV12-3 or TRBV12-4 and TRBJ1-5; tentatively, D is TRBD1 (5 bases). V lost 6 bases and J lost 5, with 11 bases in between. This CDR3 comprises 13 residues. For the CDR3, the DNA is TGTGCCAGCAGCCCCCCACAGGATCAGCCCCAGCATTTT. This codes for CASSPPQDQPQHF.

There are a few counts of this clonotype. The chain carries TRBV6-1 and TRBJ2-1, with 9 bases fitting TRBD1. With V trimmed by 7 bases and J by 6 bases, 10 bases remained unmatched. The CDR3 spans 15 residues. Germline V CDR1 and CDR2: MNHNS, SASEGT. The CDR3 sequence is CASTKGGTGFNEQFF. The CDR3 DNA is TGTGCCAGCACCAAGGGGGGGACAGGGTTCAATGAGCAGTTCTTC.

This clonotype was seen only a few times. The chain joins TRBV7-2 to TRBJ2-5; 7 bases are shared with TRBD2. The CDR3 is made up of 13 amino acids. After removal of 4 bases from V and 4 bases from J, the junction contained 3 bases not matched to a gene. Germline V gene sequence: CDR1 SGHTA, CDR2 FQGNSA. CDR3: CASSWTRGETQYF. In nucleotides, the CDR3 is TGTGCCAGCAGCTGGACTAGGGGAGAGACCCAGTACTTC.

This clonotype came up a few times. The chain couples TRBV5-1 to TRBJ2-1; D may be TRBD2 (5 bases). Per the germline V gene, CDR1 is SGHRS and CDR2 is YFSETQ. Trimming removed 6 bases from V and 7 bases from J, with 20 bases in between. The CDR3 spans 15 residues. The CDR3 reads CASNTYQGGWNEQFF. CDR3 sequence (DNA): TGCGCCAGCAATACGTACCAAGGCGGGTGGAATGAGCAGTTCTTC. Full variable domain (outside the CDR3, taken from reference TRBV5-1 and TRBJ2-1): KAGVTQTPRYLIKTRGQQVTLSCSPISGHRSVSWYQQTPGQGLQFLFEYFSETQRNKGNFPGRFSGRQFSNSRSEMNVSTLELGDSALYLCASNTYQGGWNEQFFGPGTRLTVL.

The genes are TRBV7-9 and TRBJ1-2; D gene ambiguous. There are 11 residues in the CDR3. Germline values: CDR1 SEHNR, CDR2 FQNEAQ (reference sequence). V lost 5 bases to trimming and J lost 3 bases, with 4 bases between them. The chain's CDR3 is CASSRHYGYTF. The CDR3 DNA reads TGTGCCAGCAGCCGACACTATGGCTACACCTTC.

This clonotype was seen ten or more times. The V and J genes are TRBV18 and TRBJ2-1, with a tentative D call TRBD2 (6 bases). CDR1 KGHSH and CDR2 LQKENI come from the germline V gene. CDR3 length equals 15 residues. Trimming left V 3 bases short and J 4 bases short, with 13 bases between. CDR3 nucleotides: TGTGCCAGCTCACCCGGGGAGGCACTATACAATGAGCAGTTCTTC. Protein sequence: CASSPGEALYNEQFF.

The table lists this clonotype with a few counts. The chain joins TRBV7-8 to TRBJ2-1; 11 nucleotides line up with TRBD2. Germline CDR1 and CDR2: SGHVS and FQNEAQ. CDR3 size: 16 residues. V was pared by 0 bases and J by 2 bases, with 0 bases of the junction left unmatched. The CDR3 reads CASSLAGLAAYNEQFF. The CDR3 bases are TGTGCCAGCAGCTTAGCGGGACTAGCGGCCTACAATGAGCAGTTCTTC.

This clonotype was counted between two and nine times. The chain is built from TRBV5-1 and TRBJ1-1; 7 positions match TRBD1. Looked up from germline, CDR1 is SGHRS and CDR2 is YFSETQ. This CDR3 is 17 amino acids long. V lost 4 bases, J lost 0 bases, and 12 bases stayed unmatched. CDR3 sequence reads: CASSAGTEGLMNTEAFF. In nucleotides, the CDR3 is TGCGCCAGCAGCGCCGGGACAGAGGGGTTGATGAACACTGAAGCTTTCTTT. Using reference TRBV5-1 and TRBJ1-1 for the parts outside the CDR3, the full variable domain is KAGVTQTPRYLIKTRGQQVTLSCSPISGHRSVSWYQQTPGQGLQFLFEYFSETQRNKGNFPGRFSGRQFSNSRSEMNVSTLELGDSALYLCASSAGTEGLMNTEAFFGQGTRLTVV.

This sequence joins TRBV7-9 and TRBJ2-7; no definite D call. Germline CDR1 is SEHNR and CDR2 is FQNEAQ (reference sequence). This CDR3 comprises 13 residues. V lost 7 bases to trimming and J lost 6 bases, with 16 bases between them. The CDR3 sequence: CASTPSSPGEQYF. Written as DNA, the CDR3 is TGTGCCAGCACCCCTTCTAGTCCGGGCGAGCAGTACTTC.

The CDR3, as DNA: TGTGCCACCAGCAGAGGTTCGGGGCGGGAAGCTTTCTTT. Translation gives CATSRGSGREAFF. The rearrangement uses TRBV15 and TRBJ1-1; TRBD1 might be the D (5 bases). The CDR3 runs 13 residues. The V end lost 1 base, the J end lost 8 bases, and 11 bases lay between the germline ends. CDR1 and CDR2 from the germline V gene are LNHNV and YYDKDF (reference sequence). Full variable domain (remainder filled in from reference TRBV15 and TRBJ1-1): DAMVIQNPRYQVTQFGKPVTLSCSQTLNHNVMYWYQQKSSQAPKLLFHYYDKDFNNEADTPDNFQSRRPNTSFCFLDIRSPGLGDTAMYLCATSRGSGREAFFGQGTRLTVV.

This clonotype was seen only a few times. The chain is built from TRBV20-1 and TRBJ2-1; 8 bases are shared with TRBD1. CDR3 length: 18 amino acids. V shed 3 bases and J 0 bases; nucleotides not matched to a gene: 13. CDR1 DFQATT and CDR2 SNEGSKA come from the germline V gene (reference sequence). CDR3 nucleotides: TGCAGTGCTAGTTCCGGGACAGGCCTTAGGTCCTCCTACAATGAGCAGTTCTTC. Translation gives CSASSGTGLRSSYNEQFF.

This clonotype occurred many times. The chain has TRBV20-1 and TRBJ2-5; perhaps TRBD2 as D (5 bases). The V gene's germline CDR1 is DFQATT and CDR2 SNEGSKA (reference sequence). The CDR3 is made up of 14 amino acids. The V end was cut by 3 bases, the J end by 5 bases, with 16 bases between. CDR3 sequence: CSARLPGTGETQYF. The CDR3 region has the DNA TGCAGTGCTAGGCTACCGGGAACCGGGGAGACCCAGTACTTC.

The sample holds a few counts of this clonotype. The V and J genes are TRBV7-2 and TRBJ2-4, with 7 bases aligning to TRBD2. This CDR3 has 15 amino acids. Unmatched junction bases numbered 7, after V lost 2 bases and J lost 6 bases. Germline CDR1 and CDR2: SGHTA and FQGNSA. CDR3 in DNA: TGTGCCAGCAGCTTATGGGCTTCGGGGGGAAACATTCAGTACTTC. This codes for CASSLWASGGNIQYF.

This clonotype was seen once. The V gene is TRBV13, the J gene TRBJ2-7; a possible D gene is TRBD2 (5 bases). Germline V gene sequence: CDR1 PRHDT, CDR2 FYEKMQ (reference sequence). There are 15 residues in the CDR3. Between the trimmed V and J ends, which lost 5 bases and 2 bases, there was a span of 16 bases. CDR3 coding DNA: TGTGCCAGCAGCGGAAGACCGGGAACAACCTACGAGCAGTACTTC. The encoded protein is CASSGRPGTTYEQYF. The whole variable domain, filled in from reference TRBV13 and TRBJ2-7, reads AAGVIQSPRHLIKEKRETATLKCYPIPRHDTVYWYQQGPGQDPQFLISFYEKMQSDKGSIPDRFSAQQFSDYHSELNMSSLELGDSALYFCASSGRPGTTYEQYFGPGTRLTVT.

This chain uses TRBV5-1 with TRBJ2-7; 9 bases fit TRBD2. The CDR3 runs to 15 residues. Trimming cost V 0 bases and J 7 bases; bases outside gene matches: 8. Germline CDR1 and CDR2: SGHRS and YFSETQ. The chain's CDR3 is CASSLGVAGVKEQYF. In nucleotides, the CDR3 is TGCGCCAGCAGCTTGGGAGTAGCGGGAGTTAAGGAGCAGTACTTC.

This chain joins TRBV12-5 and TRBJ2-1; TRBD2 matches at 15 bases. The germline V gene encodes CDR1 LGHNT and CDR2 FRNRAP. There are 19 residues in the CDR3. The trim removed 2 bases at V and 2 bases at J, leaving 7 bases unmatched. The CDR3 sequence: CASGLQPRTSGRAYNEQFF. Written as DNA, the CDR3 is TGTGCTAGTGGTTTGCAGCCTCGGACTAGCGGGAGGGCCTACAATGAGCAGTTCTTC.

This clonotype was seen a few times. The chain joins TRBV14 to TRBJ2-3; TRBD1 agrees at 7 bases. The CDR3 runs to 15 residues. The V gene's germline CDR1 is SGHDN and CDR2 FVKESK. V shed 2 bases, J shed 0 bases, and the junction held 2 bases outside the gene matches. The CDR3: CASSQQGVSTDTQYF. CDR3 DNA sequence: TGTGCCAGCAGCCAACAGGGGGTGAGCACAGATACGCAGTATTTT.

The table lists this clonotype with many counts. The V gene is TRBV5-1, the J gene TRBJ2-5; D possibly corresponds to TRBD2 (5 bases). Germline values: CDR1 SGHRS, CDR2 YFSETQ. This CDR3 region has 15 residues. Trimming removed 4 bases from V and 4 bases from J, with 17 bases in between. The CDR3 DNA follows: TGCGCCAGCAGCGCAACCTACCGTGAGGGAGAGACCCAGTACTTC. Protein sequence: CASSATYREGETQYF.

This clonotype was detected a few times. The V call is TRBV6-1, the J call TRBJ2-1; D is uncertain. CDR1 and CDR2 (germline): MNHNS, SASEGT. Trimming removed 0 bases at V and 7 bases at J, with 4 bases between. The CDR3 totals 12 residues. Here the CDR3 reads CASSEARNEQFF. The CDR3 DNA sequence: TGTGCCAGCAGTGAAGCGCGGAATGAGCAGTTCTTC.